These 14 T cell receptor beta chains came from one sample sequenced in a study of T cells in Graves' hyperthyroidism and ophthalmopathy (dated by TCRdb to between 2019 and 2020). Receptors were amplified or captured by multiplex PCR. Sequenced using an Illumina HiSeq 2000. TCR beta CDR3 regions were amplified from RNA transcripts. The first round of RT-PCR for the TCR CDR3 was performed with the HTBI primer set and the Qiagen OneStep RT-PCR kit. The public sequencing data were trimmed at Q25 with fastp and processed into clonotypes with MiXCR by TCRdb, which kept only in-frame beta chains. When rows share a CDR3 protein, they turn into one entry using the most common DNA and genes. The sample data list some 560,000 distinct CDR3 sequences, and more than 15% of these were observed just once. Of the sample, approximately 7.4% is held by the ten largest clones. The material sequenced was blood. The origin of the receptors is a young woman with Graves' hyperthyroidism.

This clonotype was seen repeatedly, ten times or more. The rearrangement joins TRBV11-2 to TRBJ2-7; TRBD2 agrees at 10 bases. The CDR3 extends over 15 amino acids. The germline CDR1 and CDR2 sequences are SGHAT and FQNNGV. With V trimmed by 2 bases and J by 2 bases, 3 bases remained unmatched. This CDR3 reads CASSLISGRAYEQYF. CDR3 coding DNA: TGTGCCAGCAGCTTAATCAGCGGGAGGGCCTACGAGCAGTACTTC.

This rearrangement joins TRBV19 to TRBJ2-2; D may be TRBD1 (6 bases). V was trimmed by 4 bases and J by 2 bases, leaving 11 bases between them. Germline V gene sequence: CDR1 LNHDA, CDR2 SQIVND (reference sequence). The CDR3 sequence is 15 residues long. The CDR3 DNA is TGTGCCAGTAGTACCGACAGGCCTAACACCGGGGAGCTGTTTTTT. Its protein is CASSTDRPNTGELFF.

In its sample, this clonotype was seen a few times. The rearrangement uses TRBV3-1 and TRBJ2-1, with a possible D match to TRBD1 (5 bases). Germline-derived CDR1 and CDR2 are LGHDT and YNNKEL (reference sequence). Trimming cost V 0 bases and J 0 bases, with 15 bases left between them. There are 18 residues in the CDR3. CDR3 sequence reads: CASSQETVWGRSYNEQFF. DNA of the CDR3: TGTGCCAGCAGCCAAGAAACGGTTTGGGGCCGCTCCTACAATGAGCAGTTCTTC.

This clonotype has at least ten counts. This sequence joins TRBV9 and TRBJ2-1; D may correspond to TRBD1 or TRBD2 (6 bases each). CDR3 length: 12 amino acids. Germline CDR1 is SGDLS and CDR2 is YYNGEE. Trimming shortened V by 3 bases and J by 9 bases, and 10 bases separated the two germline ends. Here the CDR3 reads CASSAGGAEQFF. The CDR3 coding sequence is TGTGCCAGCAGCGCCGGGGGCGCTGAGCAGTTCTTC. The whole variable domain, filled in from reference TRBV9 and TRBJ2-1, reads DSGVTQTPKHLITATGQRVTLRCSPRSGDLSVYWYQQSLDQGLQFLIQYYNGEERAKGNILERFSAQQFPDLHSELNLSSLELGDSALYFCASSAGGAEQFFGPGTRLTVL.

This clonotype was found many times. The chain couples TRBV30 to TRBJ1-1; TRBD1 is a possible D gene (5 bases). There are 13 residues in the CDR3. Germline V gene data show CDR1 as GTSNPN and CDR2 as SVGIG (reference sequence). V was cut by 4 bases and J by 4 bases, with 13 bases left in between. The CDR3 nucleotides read TGTGCCTGGACAGGGTTCGACGGCACTGAAGCTTTCTTT. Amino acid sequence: CAWTGFDGTEAFF.

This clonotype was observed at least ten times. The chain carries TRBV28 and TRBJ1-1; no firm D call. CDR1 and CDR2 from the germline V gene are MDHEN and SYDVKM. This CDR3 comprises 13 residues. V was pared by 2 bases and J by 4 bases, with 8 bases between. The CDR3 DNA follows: TGTGCCAGCAGTTTAACCATTGGCACTGAAGCTTTCTTT. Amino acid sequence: CASSLTIGTEAFF.

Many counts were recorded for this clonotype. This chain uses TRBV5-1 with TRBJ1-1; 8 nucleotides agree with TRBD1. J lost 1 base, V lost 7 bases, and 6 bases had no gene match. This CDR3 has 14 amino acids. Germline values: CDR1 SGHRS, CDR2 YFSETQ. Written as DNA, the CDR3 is TGCGCCAGCCTGACCGGGACAGGGAACACTGAAGCTTTCTTT. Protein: CASLTGTGNTEAFF.

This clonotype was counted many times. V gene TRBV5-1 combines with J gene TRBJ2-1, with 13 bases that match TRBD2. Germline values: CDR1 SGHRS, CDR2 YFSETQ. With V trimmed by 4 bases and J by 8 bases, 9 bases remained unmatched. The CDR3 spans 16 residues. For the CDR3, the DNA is TGCGCCAGCAGCGGAGGGACTAGCGGGACAGGCGATGAGCAGTTCTTC. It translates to CASSGGTSGTGDEQFF.

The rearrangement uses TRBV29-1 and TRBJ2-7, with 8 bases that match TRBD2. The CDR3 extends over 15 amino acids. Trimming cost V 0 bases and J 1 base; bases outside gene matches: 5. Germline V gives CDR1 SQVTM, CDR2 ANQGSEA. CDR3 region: CSVEDGREGSYEQYF. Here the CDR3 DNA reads TGCAGCGTTGAAGATGGACGGGAGGGTTCCTACGAGCAGTACTTC.

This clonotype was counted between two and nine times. CDR3 amino acids: CASGLVTGTSGRTGELFF. The CDR3 coding sequence is TGTGCTAGTGGTTTGGTAACGGGGACTAGCGGGAGAACCGGGGAGCTGTTTTTT. The rearrangement joins TRBV12-5 to TRBJ2-2, with 14 bases lining up with TRBD2. This CDR3 spans 18 amino acids. In germline, CDR1 is LGHNT, CDR2 FRNRAP. V shed 0 bases, J shed 5 bases, and the junction held 5 bases outside the gene matches.

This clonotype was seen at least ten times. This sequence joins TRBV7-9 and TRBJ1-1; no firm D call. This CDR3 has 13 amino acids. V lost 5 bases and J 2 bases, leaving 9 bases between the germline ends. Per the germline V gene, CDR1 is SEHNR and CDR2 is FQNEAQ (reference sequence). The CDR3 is CASSNTANTEAFF. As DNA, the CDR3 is TGTGCCAGCAGCAACACAGCAAACACTGAAGCTTTCTTT. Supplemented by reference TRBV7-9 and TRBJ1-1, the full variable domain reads DTGVSQNPRHKITKRGQNVTFRCDPISEHNRLYWYRQTLGQGPEFLTYFQNEAQLEKSRLLSDRFSAERPKGSFSTLEIQRTEQGDSAMYLCASSNTANTEAFFGQGTRLTVV.

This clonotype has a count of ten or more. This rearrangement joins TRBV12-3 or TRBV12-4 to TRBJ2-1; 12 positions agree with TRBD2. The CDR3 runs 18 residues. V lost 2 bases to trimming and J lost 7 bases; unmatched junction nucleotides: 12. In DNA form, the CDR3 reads TGTGCCAGCAGTTTACTCCCTGGGCTAGCGGGAGGGCCGAATGAGCAGTTCTTC. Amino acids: CASSLLPGLAGGPNEQFF.

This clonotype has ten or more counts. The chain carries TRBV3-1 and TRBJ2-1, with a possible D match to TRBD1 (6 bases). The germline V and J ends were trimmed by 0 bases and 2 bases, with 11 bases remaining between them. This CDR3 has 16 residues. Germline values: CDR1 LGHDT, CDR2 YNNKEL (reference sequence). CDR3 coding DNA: TGTGCCAGCAGCCAAGAAACAGGGTATCCCTACAATGAGCAGTTCTTC. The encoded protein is CASSQETGYPYNEQFF.

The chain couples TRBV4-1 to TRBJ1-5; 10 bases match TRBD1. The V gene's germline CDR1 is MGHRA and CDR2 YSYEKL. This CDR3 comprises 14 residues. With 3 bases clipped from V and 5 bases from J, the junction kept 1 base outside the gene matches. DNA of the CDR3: TGCGCCAGCAGCCATGGGACAGGGGATCAGCCCCAGCATTTT. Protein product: CASSHGTGDQPQHF.